This TCR beta chain was obtained from a study of T cell repertoires in cytomegalovirus infection. Study-wide background: Used in the study were CMV epitopes, some recently identified and HLA-C-restricted, others well-studied and HLA-B-restricted. Matching HLA type, along with CMV infection, was indicated by public TCR beta signatures.

The germline CDR1 and CDR2 sequences are SGHTA and FQGTGA. Trimming cost V 3 bases and J 3 bases, with 8 bases left between them. This CDR3 has 13 residues. MiXCR, run by TCRdb on the reads, gives a single entry per CDR3 protein. The repertoire holds about 310,000 distinct CDR3 sequences, about 25% seen once, with less than 15% in the top ten. This clonotype was detected only a few times. The antigen remains undetermined. General study points: The cumulative frequency of public TCR beta families identified carriers of CMV plus the relevant HLA. HLA-C-restricted CMV-specific TCR beta clonotypes were dominant in the ex vivo response.

This sample comprised cultured PBMCs, obtained from culture after CMV antigen stimulation. This clonotype was obtained from a human donor in good health (CMV status not recorded). Some clones in this sample may be carry-over from other donors' samples. The V gene is TRBV7-3, the J gene TRBJ1-2; D not resolved. The CDR3 DNA reads TGTGCCAGCAGCTTGGGGAGGGACTATGGCTACACCTTC. Residues: CASSLGRDYGYTF. Based on the CDR3 plus reference TRBV7-3 and TRBJ1-2, the full variable domain is GAGVSQTPSNKVTEKGKYVELRCDPISGHTALYWYRQSLGQGPEFLIYFQGTGAADDSGLPNDRFFAVRPEGSVSTLKIQRTERGDSAVYLCASSLGRDYGYTFGSGTRLTVV.